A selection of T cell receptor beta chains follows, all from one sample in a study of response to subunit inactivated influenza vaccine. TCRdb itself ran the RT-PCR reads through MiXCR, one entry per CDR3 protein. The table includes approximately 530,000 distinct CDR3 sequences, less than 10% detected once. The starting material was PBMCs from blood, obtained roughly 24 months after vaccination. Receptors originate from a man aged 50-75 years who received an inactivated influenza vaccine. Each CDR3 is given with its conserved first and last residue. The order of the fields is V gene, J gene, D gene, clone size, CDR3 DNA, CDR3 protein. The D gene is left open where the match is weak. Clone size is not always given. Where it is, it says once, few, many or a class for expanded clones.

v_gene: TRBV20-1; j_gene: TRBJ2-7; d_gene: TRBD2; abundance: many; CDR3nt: TGCAGTGAAACAGGACTAGCGGGCTACGAGCAGTACTTC; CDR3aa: CSETGLAGYEQYF
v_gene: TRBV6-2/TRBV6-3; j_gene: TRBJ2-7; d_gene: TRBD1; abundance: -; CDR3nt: TGTGCCAGCAGTTACCTCAGGGGGCAGGGGCAAGACTACGAGCAGTACTTC; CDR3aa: CASSYLRGQGQDYEQYF
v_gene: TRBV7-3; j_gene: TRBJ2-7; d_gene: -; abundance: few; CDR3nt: TGTGCCAGCAGCGCCGCGGCCAGTTATACCTACGAGCAGTACTTC; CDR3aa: CASSAAASYTYEQYF
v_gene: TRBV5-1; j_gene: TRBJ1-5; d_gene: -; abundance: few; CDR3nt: TGCGCCAGCAGCTTGTTCGGCAGGGAAGAACAGCCCCAGCATTTT; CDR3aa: CASSLFGREEQPQHF
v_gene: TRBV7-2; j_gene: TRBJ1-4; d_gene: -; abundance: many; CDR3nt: TGTGCCAGCAGCCGTATCGGATACACTCCTAATGAAAAACTGTTTTTT; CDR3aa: CASSRIGYTPNEKLFF
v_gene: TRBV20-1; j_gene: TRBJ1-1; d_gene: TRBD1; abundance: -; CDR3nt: TGCAGTGCTTGGGACAGCGACACTGAAGCTTTCTTT; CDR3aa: CSAWDSDTEAFF
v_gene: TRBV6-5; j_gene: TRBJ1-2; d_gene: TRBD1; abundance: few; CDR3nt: TGTGCCAGCAGTTACTCTGACAGGGGGCTAGGTGGCTACACCTTC; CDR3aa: CASSYSDRGLGGYTF
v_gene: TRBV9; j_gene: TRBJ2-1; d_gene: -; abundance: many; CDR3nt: TGTGCCAGCAGCGCGACAGGATCCTACAATGAGCAGTTCTTC; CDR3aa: CASSATGSYNEQFF
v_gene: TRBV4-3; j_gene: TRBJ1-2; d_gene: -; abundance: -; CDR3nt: TGCGCCAGCAGCCCTTCGGGACAAGGAAACTATGGCTACACCTTC; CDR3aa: CASSPSGQGNYGYTF
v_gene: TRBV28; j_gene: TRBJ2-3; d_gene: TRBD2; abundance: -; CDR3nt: TGTGCCAGCAGTTATCGGGAGGGCCTTGGAGATACGCAGTATTTT; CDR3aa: CASSYREGLGDTQYF
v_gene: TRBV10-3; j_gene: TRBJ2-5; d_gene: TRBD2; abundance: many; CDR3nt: TGTGCCACCATAGCGGGCTCGCAAGAGACCCAGTACTTC; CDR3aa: CATIAGSQETQYF
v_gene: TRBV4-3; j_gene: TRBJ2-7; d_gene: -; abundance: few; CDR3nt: TGCGCCAGCAGCCAAGAGATCGGGCCAACCTACGAGCAGTACTTC; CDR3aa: CASSQEIGPTYEQYF
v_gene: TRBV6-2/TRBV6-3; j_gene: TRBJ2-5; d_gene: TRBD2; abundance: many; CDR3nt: TGTGCCAGCAGTGGGGGACTAGCGACAAGGAAGACCCAGTACTTC; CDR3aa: CASSGGLATRKTQYF
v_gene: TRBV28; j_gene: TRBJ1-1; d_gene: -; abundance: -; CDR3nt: TGTGCCAGCAGTTTATACGGGCCCACGGGAGCTTTCTTT; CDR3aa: CASSLYGPTGAFF
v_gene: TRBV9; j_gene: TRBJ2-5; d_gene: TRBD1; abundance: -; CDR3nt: TGTGCCAGCAGCAAGGCTCCGGGACAGGGAAGAGAGACCCAGTACTTC; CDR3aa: CASSKAPGQGRETQYF
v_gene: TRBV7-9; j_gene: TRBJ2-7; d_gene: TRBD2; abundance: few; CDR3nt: TGTGCCAGCAGCTCGACTAGCGGGGCAGACGACGAGCAGTACTTC; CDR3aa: CASSSTSGADDEQYF
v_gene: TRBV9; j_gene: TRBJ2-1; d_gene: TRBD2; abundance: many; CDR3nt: TGTGCCAGCAGCGTAGGACTAGCGGGAAACAATGAGCAGTTCTTC; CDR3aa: CASSVGLAGNNEQFF
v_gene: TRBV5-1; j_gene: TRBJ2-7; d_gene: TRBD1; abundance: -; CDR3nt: TGCGCCAGCAGCACGGGACAGTTCTACGAGCAGTACTTC; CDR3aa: CASSTGQFYEQYF
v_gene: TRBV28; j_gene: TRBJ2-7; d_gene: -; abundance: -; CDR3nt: TGTGCCAGCAGTCTCAGGGTTCCCCCCGAGCAGTACTTC; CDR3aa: CASSLRVPPEQYF
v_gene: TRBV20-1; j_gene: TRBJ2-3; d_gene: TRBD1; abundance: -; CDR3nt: TGCAGTGCTAGAGGGGGACAGGGGAGGACAGATACGCAGTATTTT; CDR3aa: CSARGGQGRTDTQYF
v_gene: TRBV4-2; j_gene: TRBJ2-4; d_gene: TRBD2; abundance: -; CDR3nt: TGTGCCAGCAGCCGGTCGACTAGCGGGAGTGGAAACATTCAGTACTTC; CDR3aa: CASSRSTSGSGNIQYF
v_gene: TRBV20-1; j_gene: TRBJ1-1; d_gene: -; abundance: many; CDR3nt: TGCAGTGCTAGAGATCTAAGGGTAATGAACACTGAAGCTTTCTTT; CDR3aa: CSARDLRVMNTEAFF
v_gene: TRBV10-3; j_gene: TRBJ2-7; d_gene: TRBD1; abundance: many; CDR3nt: TGTGCCACCAGCGGGACAGGGGACTACGAGCAGTACTTC; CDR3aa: CATSGTGDYEQYF
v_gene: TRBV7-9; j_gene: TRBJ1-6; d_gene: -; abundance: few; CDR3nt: TGTGCCAGCAGCTTTGACAGAGATAATTCACCCCTCCACTTT; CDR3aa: CASSFDRDNSPLHF
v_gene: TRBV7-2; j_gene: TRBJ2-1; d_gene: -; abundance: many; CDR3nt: TGTGCCAGCAGCTTAACGGTCGGTGAGCAGTTCTTC; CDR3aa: CASSLTVGEQFF
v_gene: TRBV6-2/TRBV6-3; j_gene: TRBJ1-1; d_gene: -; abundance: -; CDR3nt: TGTGCCAGCAGAGACCCCGCGAGGGCTTTCTTT; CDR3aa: CASRDPARAFF
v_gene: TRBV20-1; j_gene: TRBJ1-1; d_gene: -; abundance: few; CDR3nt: TGCAGTGCTAGAGTAACAGGGCGCGACACTGAAGCTTTCTTT; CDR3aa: CSARVTGRDTEAFF
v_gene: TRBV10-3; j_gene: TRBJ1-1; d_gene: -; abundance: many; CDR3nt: TGTGCCATCAGTGTCCGTTGGGCTTTCTTT; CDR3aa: CAISVRWAFF
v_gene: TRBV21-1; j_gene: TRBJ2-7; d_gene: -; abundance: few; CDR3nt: TGTGCCAGCAGCAAAGCTACCGGACAGGGTAGAAGCTCCTACGAGCAGTACTTC; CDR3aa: CASSKATGQGRSSYEQYF
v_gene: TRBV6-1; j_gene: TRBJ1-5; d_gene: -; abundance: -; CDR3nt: TGTGCCAGCAGGGCAGGGACGAGCAATCAGCCCCAGCATTTT; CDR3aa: CASRAGTSNQPQHF
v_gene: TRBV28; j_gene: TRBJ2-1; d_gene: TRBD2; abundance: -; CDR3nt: TGTGCCAGCAGTTTATCCGGCGGGGGGGCCCCAGATGAGCAGTTCTTC; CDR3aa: CASSLSGGGAPDEQFF
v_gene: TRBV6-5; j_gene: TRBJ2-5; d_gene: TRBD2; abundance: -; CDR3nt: TGTGCCAGCAGTTCCGGGACTAGCGGGAGTGAGACCCAGTACTTC; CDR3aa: CASSSGTSGSETQYF
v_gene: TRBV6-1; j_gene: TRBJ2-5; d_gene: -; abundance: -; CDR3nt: TGTGCCAGCAGTGAAGCAAGGGGTTTCGGGTCGGGGCTATACTTC; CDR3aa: CASSEARGFGSGLYF
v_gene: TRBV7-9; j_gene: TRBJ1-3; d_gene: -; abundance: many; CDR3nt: TGTGCCAGCAGTTTAACAGGCTCTGGAAACACCATATATTTT; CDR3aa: CASSLTGSGNTIYF
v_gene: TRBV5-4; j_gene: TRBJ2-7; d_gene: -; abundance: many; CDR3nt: TGTGCCAGCAGCTCGCCTGGCGGGACCTACGAGCAGTACTTC; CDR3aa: CASSSPGGTYEQYF
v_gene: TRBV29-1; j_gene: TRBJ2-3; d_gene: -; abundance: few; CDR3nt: TGCAGCGTTGCTGGGACGGCTAGCACAGATACGCAGTATTTT; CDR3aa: CSVAGTASTDTQYF
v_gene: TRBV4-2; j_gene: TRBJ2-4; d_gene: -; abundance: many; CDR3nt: TGTGCCAGCAGGACCTCGGCGGACCCCGTAGTTCAGTACTTC; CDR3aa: CASRTSADPVVQYF
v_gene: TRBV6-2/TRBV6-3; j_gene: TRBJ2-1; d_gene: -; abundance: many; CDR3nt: TGTGCCAGCAGTTTCGCGCTAAATGAGCAGTTCTTC; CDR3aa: CASSFALNEQFF
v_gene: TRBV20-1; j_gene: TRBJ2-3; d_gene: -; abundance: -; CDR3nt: TGCAGTGCCCTTCCAGGGATAACAGATACGCAGTATTTT; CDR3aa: CSALPGITDTQYF
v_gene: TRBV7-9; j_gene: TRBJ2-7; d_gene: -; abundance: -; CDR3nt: TGTGCCAGCAGCTCCCCAGACGGAAAACTTTACGAGCAGTACTTC; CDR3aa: CASSSPDGKLYEQYF